The rows below give T cell receptor beta chains drawn from one sample of a study of blood T cell repertoires in COVID-19. The protocol was immunoSEQ multiplex PCR, while the TCRdb copy is restricted to in-frame clones and leaves out a portion. The data show 200,000 to 250,000 clones, roughly 80% seen once. Sequenced material: peripheral blood. Receptors originate from a woman aged 80 or over with acute or convalescent COVID-19. Each CDR3 is given with its conserved first and last residue. D genes are given only for firm matches. Size is stated for part of the rows, as once, few or many counts, or as a class when the clone is expanded.

TRBD1 | TRBJ1-2 | 13 | once | TRBV5-1 | TGCGCCAGCAGCCCAGGGACAGGGGTGAGCTACACCTTC | CASSPGTGVSYTF
. | TRBJ1-6 | 14 | . | TRBV3-1/TRBV3-2 | TGTGCCAGCAGCCAAGATACGGGGTACTCACCCCTCCACTTT | CASSQDTGYSPLHF
TRBD1 | TRBJ1-2 | 17 | . | TRBV4-2 | TGTGCCAGCAGCCAAGAAGTCGGGACAGGGGGGGAAGATGGCTACACCTTC | CASSQEVGTGGEDGYTF
. | TRBJ1-6 | 12 | . | TRBV6-6 | TGTGCCAGCAGTTTATCTAATTCACCCCTCCACTTT | CASSLSNSPLHF
. | TRBJ1-2 | 11 | . | TRBV20-1 | TGCAGTGCTACAGGGCAATGGGGCTACACCTTC | CSATGQWGYTF
. | TRBJ1-4 | 13 | . | TRBV24-1 | TGTGCCACCAGTGAAGCAGGAGGTGAAAAACTGTTTTTT | CATSEAGGEKLFF
. | TRBJ2-1 | 13 | . | TRBV19 | TGTGCCAGTAGTATCACCAGGGACAATGAGCAGTTCTTC | CASSITRDNEQFF
TRBD1 | TRBJ1-4 | 13 | once | TRBV7-7 | TGTGCTAGCAGCTTCGGACAGGGTGAAAAACTGTTTTTT | CASSFGQGEKLFF
TRBD2 | TRBJ2-7 | 14 | . | TRBV29-1 | TGCAGCGTTGGGTTACTAGCGGGGGGCTACGAGCAGTACTTC | CSVGLLAGGYEQYF
TRBD2 | TRBJ2-7 | 17 | once | TRBV5-1 | TGCGCCAGCAGCTTGGCGGGACTAGCGGGAAACTCCTACGAGCAGTACTTC | CASSLAGLAGNSYEQYF
TRBD2 | TRBJ2-7 | 14 | . | TRBV28 | TGTGCCAGCAGTCGCGGACTAGCCCCCCGGGAGCAGTACTTC | CASSRGLAPREQYF
. | TRBJ1-2 | 14 | . | TRBV3-1/TRBV3-2 | TGTGCCAGCAGCCCCCGGGTTCGCGTCTATGGCTACACCTTC | CASSPRVRVYGYTF
. | TRBJ2-5 | 15 | . | TRBV9 | TGTGCCAGCAGCATTGGGGGGGCGACAGGAGAGACCCAGTACTTC | CASSIGGATGETQYF
TRBD1 | TRBJ1-6 | 15 | few | TRBV2 | TGTGCCAGCAGTGATTTCGGACAGGGGATTTCACCCCTCCACTTT | CASSDFGQGISPLHF
. | TRBJ1-1 | 12 | . | TRBV7-9 | TGTGCCAGCAGCCCGGGACACCTCGAAGCTTTCTTT | CASSPGHLEAFF
TRBD2 | TRBJ2-1 | 19 | few | TRBV6-2/TRBV6-3 | TGTGCCAGCAGCCCTCCCCCGGGACTAGCGGGGGGGAGGCACAATGAGCAGTTCTTC | CASSPPPGLAGGRHNEQFF
TRBD1 | TRBJ1-1 | 14 | . | TRBV5-1 | TGCGCCAGCAGCACGGACAGGGGCTGGACTGAAGCTTTCTTT | CASSTDRGWTEAFF
. | TRBJ1-4 | 14 | . | TRBV27 | TGTGCCAGCAGACTCCCGGGACTGAATGAAAAACTGTTTTTT | CASRLPGLNEKLFF
TRBD2 | TRBJ2-2 | 16 | . | TRBV19 | TGTGCCAGTAGTAGGCTAGCGGGAGGGAACACCGGGGAGCTGTTTTTT | CASSRLAGGNTGELFF
. | TRBJ1-1 | 12 | . | TRBV3-1/TRBV3-2 | TGTGCCAGCAGCCAGCAGACAGATGAAGCTTTCTTT | CASSQQTDEAFF
TRBD2 | TRBJ2-3 | 17 | . | TRBV10-3 | TGTGCCACCTCAGAACTAGGACTAGCGGCTAGCACAGATACGCAGTATTTT | CATSELGLAASTDTQYF